The next 20 T cell receptor beta chains were all read from a single sample in a study of shared clonotypes between healthy human individuals. TCRdb's copy holds only in-frame clones and misses some; the assay was immunoSEQ multiplex PCR. The data contain some 1.1 million clones, approximately 80% of them singletons. Sequences were obtained from memory CD4+ T cells from PBMCs. Subset reported: CD45RA-negative fraction. The receptors derive from a man aged 18 to 30 in good health. Some clones in this sample may be carry-over from other donors' samples.

This clone has a count of ten or more. CDR3 sequence (DNA): TGTGCCAGCAGCTTGGTAAAAGGGGTCGGGAATGAGCAGTTCTTC. This encodes CASSLVKGVGNEQFF. The chain has TRBV5-4 and TRBJ2-1; possibly TRBD1 for D (5 bases). Trimming took 0 bases from V and 7 from J, leaving 14 bases between them. The CDR3 sequence is 15 residues long. Germline values: CDR1 SGHNT, CDR2 YYREEE (reference sequence).

The rearrangement joins TRBV14 to TRBJ2-5; the match to TRBD1 covers 8 bases. Germline V lookup: CDR1 SGHDN, CDR2 FVKESK. V lost 2 bases and J lost 5; bases outside the gene matches: 4. The CDR3 extends over 14 amino acids. The CDR3, as DNA: TGTGCCAGCAGCCAACAGGGGGCAGGGGAGACCCAGTACTTC. This encodes CASSQQGAGETQYF. The whole variable domain, remainder taken from reference TRBV14 and TRBJ2-5, is EAGVTQFPSHSVIEKGQTVTLRCDPISGHDNLYWYRRVMGKEIKFLLHFVKESKQDESGMPNNRFLAERTGGTYSTLKVQPAELEDSGVYFCASSQQGAGETQYFGPGTRLLVL.

This clone showed up many times. The gene calls are TRBV27 and TRBJ2-7; D is uncertain. This CDR3 has 15 residues. The V end was cut by 1 base, the J end by 1 base, with 11 bases between. CDR1 is MNHEY and CDR2 is SMNVEV in the germline V gene (reference sequence). CDR3: CASSLFAQYSYEQYF. In DNA form, the CDR3 reads TGTGCCAGCAGTTTATTCGCACAGTATTCCTACGAGCAGTACTTC.

In DNA, the CDR3 is TGTGCCAGCAGTGAAAATAAGGGGGCTAGCACAGATACGCAGTATTTT. It encodes CASSENKGASTDTQYF. This chain joins TRBV2 and TRBJ2-3; 7 bases align to TRBD1. The CDR3 totals 16 residues. Germline values: CDR1 SNHLY, CDR2 FYNNEI. After removal of 2 bases from V and 0 bases from J, the junction contained 5 bases not matched to a gene. The full variable domain, rest sourced from reference TRBV2 and TRBJ2-3, is EPEVTQTPSHQVTQMGQEVILRCVPISNHLYFYWYRQILGQKVEFLVSFYNNEISEKSEIFDDQFSVERPDGSNFTLKIRSTKLEDSAMYFCASSENKGASTDTQYFGPGTRLTVL.

For this clone: Other DNA sequences of this sample code for an identical CDR3. This chain joins TRBV6-6 and TRBJ1-2; D remains unclear. V lost 5 bases to trimming and J lost 2 bases, with 9 bases between them. This CDR3 is built from 13 residues. Germline V gives CDR1 MNHNY, CDR2 SVGAGI (reference sequence). DNA for the CDR3: TGTGCCAGCAGTCTCATATCCAACTATGGCTACACCTTC. It encodes CASSLISNYGYTF.

This clone has more than one count but fewer than ten. The chain is built from TRBV11-2 and TRBJ1-2; D is uncertain. The CDR3 runs to 15 residues. V shed 4 bases and J shed 7 bases, with 19 bases lying between them. Germline loops: CDR1 SGHAT, CDR2 FQNNGV. The CDR3 region is CASSSEDRRMGGYTF. CDR3 sequence (DNA): TGTGCCAGCAGCTCCGAGGACCGGAGAATGGGTGGCTACACCTTC.

Concerning this clone itself: The sample carries other DNA sequences with the same CDR3. The rearrangement joins TRBV9 to TRBJ2-3, with 8 bases matching TRBD2. With V trimmed by 0 bases and J by 0 bases, 3 bases remained unmatched. The germline V gene encodes CDR1 SGDLS and CDR2 YYNGEE. This CDR3 contains 16 residues. CDR3 in DNA: TGTGCCAGCAGCGTAGGTACTAGCGGCAGCACAGATACGCAGTATTTT. Its protein product is CASSVGTSGSTDTQYF.

The chain recombines TRBV15 with TRBJ2-2, with 7 bases aligning to TRBD2. CDR1 LNHNV and CDR2 YYDKDF come from the germline V gene (reference sequence). Trimming cost V 4 bases and J 4 bases; bases outside gene matches: 3. The CDR3 contains 14 residues. In DNA, the CDR3 is TGTGCCACCAGCACGGGGGGAGGCACCGGGGAGCTGTTTTTT. Amino acid sequence: CATSTGGGTGELFF.

The J gene is TRBJ1-1, the V gene TRBV5-1; D gene unclear. Germline assignment: CDR1 SGHRS and CDR2 YFSETQ. The CDR3 runs to 16 residues. V was pared by 1 base and J by 0 bases, with 13 bases between. CDR3 region: CASSLSNRAMNTEAFF. As DNA, the CDR3 is TGCGCCAGCAGCTTGTCGAACCGGGCCATGAACACTGAAGCTTTCTTT. The whole variable domain, remainder taken from reference TRBV5-1 and TRBJ1-1, is KAGVTQTPRYLIKTRGQQVTLSCSPISGHRSVSWYQQTPGQGLQFLFEYFSETQRNKGNFPGRFSGRQFSNSRSEMNVSTLELGDSALYLCASSLSNRAMNTEAFFGQGTRLTVV.

This rearrangement joins TRBV19 to TRBJ2-3; D uncertain. The V end was cut by 2 bases, the J end by 6 bases, with 9 bases between. Looked up from germline, CDR1 is LNHDA and CDR2 is SQIVND (reference sequence). The CDR3 length is 13 residues. CDR3 amino acids: CASSIKVGDTQYF. In DNA, the CDR3 is TGTGCCAGTAGTATAAAAGTGGGTGATACGCAGTATTTT.

The rearrangement links TRBV29-1 to TRBJ2-2; D is unresolved. The ends were cut back, 2 bases at V and 6 bases at J, with 7 bases in the middle. Germline assignment: CDR1 SQVTM and CDR2 ANQGSEA. This CDR3 is 12 amino acids long. CDR3 in amino acids: CSVELAPGELFF. CDR3 bases: TGCAGCGTTGAACTGGCACCCGGGGAGCTGTTTTTT.

In DNA, the CDR3 is TGTGCCAGTAGTCCTAGCGGGAGGGCTGGCACCGGGGAGCTGTTTTTT. Its protein is CASSPSGRAGTGELFF. This rearrangement joins TRBV19 to TRBJ2-2; 12 bases line up with TRBD2. The CDR3 length is 16 residues. In germline, CDR1 is LNHDA, CDR2 SQIVND (reference sequence). J lost 4 bases, V lost 5 bases, and 5 bases had no gene match.

The chain has TRBV28 and TRBJ2-7, with TRBD2 matching over 11 bases. J gave up 6 bases and V 5 bases, and 9 bases lay outside the gene matches. CDR3 length: 15 amino acids. The germline V gene encodes CDR1 MDHEN and CDR2 SYDVKM. For the CDR3, the DNA is TGTGCCAGCAGTGTACCTGGACTAGCGGGCGTCGAGCAGTACTTC. It is translated as CASSVPGLAGVEQYF.

The genes are TRBV7-9 and TRBJ1-1; D is uncertain. V gave up 3 bases and J gave up 2 bases, with 7 bases separating them. This CDR3 is 13 amino acids long. Germline CDR1 reads SEHNR; CDR2 reads FQNEAQ (reference sequence). As DNA, the CDR3 is TGTGCCAGCAGCTTTTCAGTTAACACTGAAGCTTTCTTT. Protein sequence: CASSFSVNTEAFF.

The CDR3 is CASSRGTAGYTF. Written as DNA, the CDR3 is TGTGCCAGCAGCCGAGGGACGGCCGGCTACACCTTC. The chain combines TRBV7-9 with TRBJ1-2; D is possibly TRBD1 (5 bases). Trimming shortened V by 5 bases and J by 8 bases, and 12 bases separated the two germline ends. CDR1 SEHNR and CDR2 FQNEAQ come from the germline V gene (reference sequence). The CDR3 sequence is 12 residues long. The entire variable domain, with the rest obtained from reference TRBV7-9 and TRBJ1-2, is as follows: DTGVSQNPRHKITKRGQNVTFRCDPISEHNRLYWYRQTLGQGPEFLTYFQNEAQLEKSRLLSDRFSAERPKGSFSTLEIQRTEQGDSAMYLCASSRGTAGYTFGSGTRLTVV.

This chain links TRBV18 with TRBJ1-5; D is unresolved. V was cut by 2 bases and J by 4 bases, with 6 bases left in between. The CDR3 has 13 residues. Germline-derived CDR1 and CDR2 are KGHSH and LQKENI. This CDR3 is CASSPNRNQPQHF. CDR3 in DNA: TGTGCCAGCTCACCAAATAGGAATCAGCCCCAGCATTTT.

The chain has TRBV6-5 and TRBJ2-1, with TRBD2 matching 9 bases. The CDR3 runs to 15 residues. Trimming at V came to 9 bases and at J to 4 bases, leaving 10 bases not matched to a gene. The V gene's germline CDR1 is MNHEY and CDR2 SVGAGI. The CDR3 here is CARNPPLAGYNEQFF. CDR3 coding DNA: TGTGCCAGAAACCCCCCCCTAGCGGGGTACAATGAGCAGTTCTTC.

The chain uses TRBV5-1 and TRBJ2-7, with TRBD2 matching over 12 bases. V shed 4 bases, J shed 6 bases, and the junction held 8 bases outside the gene matches. Germline values: CDR1 SGHRS, CDR2 YFSETQ. The CDR3 runs 15 residues. CDR3 sequence reads: CASSALAGGQGEQYF. CDR3 in DNA: TGCGCCAGCAGCGCGCTAGCGGGAGGGCAGGGCGAGCAGTACTTC. Using reference TRBV5-1 and TRBJ2-7 for the parts outside the CDR3, the full variable domain is KAGVTQTPRYLIKTRGQQVTLSCSPISGHRSVSWYQQTPGQGLQFLFEYFSETQRNKGNFPGRFSGRQFSNSRSEMNVSTLELGDSALYLCASSALAGGQGEQYFGPGTRLTVT.

The CDR3: CASSPYGTADYEQYF. The CDR3 nucleotides read TGTGCCAGCAGCCCATACGGGACTGCCGATTACGAGCAGTACTTC. The V and J genes are TRBV5-4 and TRBJ2-7; the D gene is possibly TRBD2 (6 bases). The CDR3 has 15 residues. The V end lost 4 bases, the J end lost 4 bases, and 18 bases lay between the germline ends. Germline CDR1 is SGHNT and CDR2 is YYREEE (reference sequence).

The chain employs TRBV6-1 and TRBJ2-2, with D uncertain. V gave up 5 bases and J gave up 1 base, with 8 bases separating them. Germline CDR1 is MNHNS and CDR2 is SASEGT. The CDR3 is 14 residues long. The CDR3, as DNA: TGTGCCAGCAGTATTATTCTGAACACCGGGGAGCTGTTTTTT. It is translated as CASSIILNTGELFF.